This T cell receptor beta chain was captured in a study of blood T cell repertoires in COVID-19. Using immunoSEQ multiplex PCR, the repertoire was profiled, and TCRdb retains in-frame clones only, with some absent. The table records about 75,000 clones, about 74% of them present only once. Germline values: CDR1 MNHEY, CDR2 SVGAGI. The CDR3 is 12 amino acids. V lost 6 bases and J lost 5, with 7 bases in between. V gene TRBV6-5 combines with J gene TRBJ2-2; D call uncertain. The source of this sequence is a human donor with acute or convalescent COVID-19. The donor label of this sample is uncertain. The source material was peripheral blood. In DNA form, the CDR3 reads TGTGCCAGCAGGACACGAACCGGGGAGCTGTTTTTT. Translating gives CASRTRTGELFF.